This entry lists 29 T cell receptor beta chains sequenced from one sample in a study of T-cell reconstitution after alpha-beta-depleted transplantation in children. Unique molecular identifiers were used in preparing the TCRbeta library. One entry per CDR3 protein, called by TCRdb with MiXCR from the PCR reads. The data hold about 170,000 distinct CDR3 sequences, with around 10% observed a single time. The sequencing used PBMCs, collected before TCRalphabeta/CD19-depleted stem cell transplant. The receptors were gathered from a boy younger than 10 with acute myeloid leukemia, due to receive a stem cell transplant.

The sample holds many counts of this clonotype. The gene calls are TRBV3-1 and TRBJ1-3, with 7 bases matching TRBD1. From germline, CDR1 is LGHDT and CDR2 YNNKEL (reference sequence). CDR3 length equals 17 residues. The V gene end was trimmed by 4 bases and the J gene end by 0 bases; junction bases not matched to a gene: 9. CDR3 sequence reads: CASSPPPTGISGNTIYF. The DNA of the CDR3 is TGTGCCAGCAGCCCACCACCGACAGGGATCTCTGGAAACACCATATATTTT.

This clonotype was seen many times. V is TRBV27 and J is TRBJ1-5; 7 bases agree with TRBD1. The J segment lost 6 bases and the V segment lost 6 bases, leaving 5 bases of the junction unmatched. The CDR3 has 13 amino acids. CDR1 MNHEY and CDR2 SMNVEV come from the germline V gene (reference sequence). CDR3 protein: CASRQGKGQPQHF. CDR3 DNA: TGTGCCAGCAGACAGGGGAAGGGTCAGCCCCAGCATTTT.

This clonotype has at least ten counts. V and J are TRBV11-2 and TRBJ1-2; 7 nucleotides line up with TRBD1. The CDR3 spans 14 residues. V lost 2 bases, J lost 8 bases, and 8 bases stayed unmatched. From germline, CDR1 is SGHAT and CDR2 FQNNGV. CDR3 DNA sequence: TGTGCCAGCAGCTTAAAGACAGGGACAAGGGGCTACACCTTC. This sequence encodes CASSLKTGTRGYTF.

This clonotype has at least ten counts. The J gene is TRBJ1-1, the V gene TRBV20-1, with unresolved D. Germline values: CDR1 DFQATT, CDR2 SNEGSKA (reference sequence). The CDR3 has 12 amino acids. The germline V and J ends were trimmed by 5 bases and 4 bases, with 11 bases remaining between them. The CDR3: CSAWVEGTEAFF. The CDR3 nucleotides read TGCAGTGCTTGGGTTGAGGGCACTGAAGCTTTCTTT.

This clonotype was picked up many times. V usage is TRBV30 and J usage is TRBJ2-1; maybe TRBD2 (6 bases). CDR3 length equals 14 residues. V was cut by 5 bases and J by 10 bases, with 21 bases left in between. CDR1 is GTSNPN, CDR2 SVGIG, per germline (reference sequence). The CDR3, as DNA: TGTGCCTGGGCAATAGGTAAACTAGCTGAAGAGCAGTTCTTC. Its protein product is CAWAIGKLAEEQFF.

This clonotype was counted at least ten times. The J gene is TRBJ2-2, the V gene TRBV5-1, with D possibly matching TRBD1 (5 bases). Trimming removed 1 base from V and 4 bases from J, with 14 bases in between. Germline-derived CDR1 and CDR2 are SGHRS and YFSETQ. This CDR3 region has 16 residues. The DNA for the CDR3 is TGCGCCAGCAGCTTGACCGAGCAGGGTGGCACCGGGGAGCTGTTTTTT. It yields the protein CASSLTEQGGTGELFF. Full variable domain (rest looked up from reference TRBV5-1 and TRBJ2-2): KAGVTQTPRYLIKTRGQQVTLSCSPISGHRSVSWYQQTPGQGLQFLFEYFSETQRNKGNFPGRFSGRQFSNSRSEMNVSTLELGDSALYLCASSLTEQGGTGELFFGEGSRLTVL.

This clonotype was found many times. The V call is TRBV6-5, the J call TRBJ1-1; no firm D call. Germline loops: CDR1 MNHEY, CDR2 SVGAGI. V lost 6 bases and J lost 1, with 9 bases in between. The CDR3 runs 13 residues. In DNA, the CDR3 is TGTGCCAGCAGCGTAGAGGAGAACACTGAAGCTTTCTTT. Translation: CASSVEENTEAFF.

This clonotype was picked up many times. V is TRBV7-9 and J is TRBJ2-5; 9 bases map to TRBD2. The CDR3 is made up of 16 amino acids. Germline V gives CDR1 SEHNR, CDR2 FQNEAQ (reference sequence). V shed 5 bases and J 5 bases; nucleotides not matched to a gene: 12. CDR3 loop: CASSPTGTSPHETQYF. CDR3 bases: TGTGCCAGCAGCCCGACCGGGACTAGCCCCCATGAGACCCAGTACTTC.

This clonotype was observed a few times. The V and J genes are TRBV29-1 and TRBJ2-5; no firm D call. In germline, CDR1 is SQVTM, CDR2 ANQGSEA. The CDR3 is made up of 15 amino acids. Trimming stripped 1 base from V and 1 base from J, with 13 bases between. The CDR3 DNA reads TGCAGCGTTGAAGTTGGTGGCGGTATCCAAGAGACCCAGTACTTC. The encoded protein is CSVEVGGGIQETQYF. The whole variable domain, remainder taken from reference TRBV29-1 and TRBJ2-5, is SAVISQKPSRDICQRGTSLTIQCQVDSQVTMMFWYRQQPGQSLTLIATANQGSEATYESGFVIDKFPISRPNLTFSTLTVSNMSPEDSSIYLCSVEVGGGIQETQYFGPGTRLLVL.

This clonotype was observed many times. The chain has TRBV2 and TRBJ2-3; D not certain. CDR3 length: 13 amino acids. Germline assignment: CDR1 SNHLY and CDR2 FYNNEI. With 7 bases removed from V and 2 bases from J, the gap between germline ends came to 10 bases. CDR3 nucleotide sequence: TGTGCCAGCACGAAGGAATTCACAGATACGCAGTATTTT. Protein sequence: CASTKEFTDTQYF.

This clonotype was counted many times. This chain joins TRBV12-3 or TRBV12-4 and TRBJ1-2; tentative D call: TRBD1 (5 bases). V was shortened by 3 bases and J by 2 bases, with 10 bases between the two germline ends. This CDR3 has 14 amino acids. CDR3 DNA: TGTGCCAGCAGTTTGGGTCCAGGGAACTATGGCTACACCTTC. It encodes CASSLGPGNYGYTF.

There are many counts of this clonotype. The chain links TRBV6-5 to TRBJ2-3; no clear D gene. Germline values: CDR1 MNHEY, CDR2 SVGAGI. The V end lost 7 bases, the J end lost 5 bases, and 13 bases lay between the germline ends. This CDR3 region has 13 residues. This CDR3 reads CASNWEPGDTQYF. CDR3 DNA sequence: TGTGCCAGCAATTGGGAACCCGGAGATACGCAGTATTTT.

This clonotype came up many times. J is TRBJ1-2 and V is TRBV7-8; no clear D gene. V was shortened by 5 bases and J by 0 bases, with 13 bases between the two germline ends. Germline V gene data show CDR1 as SGHVS and CDR2 as FQNEAQ. The CDR3 runs 15 residues. This CDR3 is CASSVRLPANYGYTF. CDR3 nucleotide sequence: TGTGCCAGCAGCGTTAGGTTGCCCGCTAACTATGGCTACACCTTC.

Ten or more counts support this clonotype. The CDR3 region has the DNA TGTGCCAGCAGCAGGGGACTAGCCCCCTACGAGCAGTACGTC. This encodes CASSRGLAPYEQYV. The V call is TRBV21-1, the J call TRBJ2-7; TRBD2 is the table's D call, not checked against the DNA. TRBV21-1 counts as a pseudogene. The CDR3 is 14 residues long.

As for this clonotype: Its ends do not fully match the called genes, so a read error is possible. The genes are TRBV12-3 or TRBV12-4 and TRBJ2-1; 9 nucleotides align to TRBD1. The CDR3 length is 18 residues. CDR3 nucleotides: TGTACCAGCAGTTCGCCGGGACAGGGTGGTTTTGGAAGCAATGAGCAGTTCTTC. This sequence encodes CTSSSPGQGGFGSNEQFF.

At least ten counts were recorded for this clonotype. V gene TRBV13 combines with J gene TRBJ1-4, with D hard to call. Between the trimmed V and J ends, which lost 3 bases and 4 bases, there was a span of 21 bases. Germline V gene data show CDR1 as PRHDT and CDR2 as FYEKMQ (reference sequence). CDR3 length equals 18 residues. The CDR3 spells CASSFFQHGQRINEKLFF. CDR3 nucleotides: TGTGCCAGCAGCTTTTTCCAACACGGGCAAAGGATTAATGAAAAACTGTTTTTT.

Many counts were recorded for this clonotype. The chain employs TRBV5-1 and TRBJ1-2; a possible D gene is TRBD1 (6 bases). The ends were cut back, 2 bases at V and 4 bases at J, with 12 bases in the middle. The CDR3 sequence is 14 residues long. CDR1 is SGHRS, CDR2 YFSETQ, per germline. This CDR3 reads CASSFEDSLYGYTF. For the CDR3, the DNA is TGCGCCAGCAGCTTCGAGGACAGCCTCTATGGCTACACCTTC.

This sequence joins TRBV5-4 and TRBJ2-1; 9 bases fit TRBD2. Looked up from germline, CDR1 is SGHNT and CDR2 is YYREEE (reference sequence). V gave up 0 bases and J gave up 2 bases; unmatched junction bases: 3. The CDR3 consists of 16 residues. The CDR3 nucleotides are TGTGCCAGCAGCTTGGACCTAGCGGGAACCTACAATGAGCAGTTCTTC. It is translated as CASSLDLAGTYNEQFF.

This clonotype was seen at least ten times. The chain combines TRBV28 with TRBJ2-7, with D maybe TRBD1 (6 bases). The CDR3 spans 15 residues. V gave up 5 bases and J gave up 8 bases, with 22 bases separating them. Germline CDR1 reads MDHEN; CDR2 reads SYDVKM. CDR3 DNA sequence: TGTGCCAGCAGTCAAGCCGGTTACAGGGCCCGTCAGCAGTACTTC. Translating gives CASSQAGYRARQQYF.

In this sample, this clonotype turned up many times. The J gene is TRBJ2-7, the V gene TRBV10-1, with 7 bases that match TRBD2. This CDR3 comprises 14 residues. V was pared by 2 bases and J by 7 bases, with 8 bases of the junction left unmatched. The germline V gene encodes CDR1 WNHNN and CDR2 SYGVQD (reference sequence). The CDR3 coding sequence is TGCGCCAGCAGTGAGAAGAGACTAGCCGAGGAGCAGTACTTC. Translated, it gives CASSEKRLAEEQYF.

With respect to this clonotype: Just one base apart from a much larger clone, this may be a read error. CDR3 nucleotide sequence: TGTGCCAGCAGTTTAGAACCGGTCTATGGCGACACCTTC. Translation: CASSLEPVYGDTF. V is TRBV12-3 or TRBV12-4 and J is TRBJ1-2; no clear D. The CDR3 is 13 residues long.

This clonotype has ten or more counts. The gene calls are TRBV6-1 and TRBJ1-2; 7 bases are a match to TRBD1. Germline assignment: CDR1 MNHNS and CDR2 SASEGT. This CDR3 has 14 residues. The ends lost 4 bases at V and 4 bases at J; junction bases unmatched: 6. The CDR3 protein is CASSVEGGTYGYTF. CDR3 nucleotides: TGTGCCAGCAGTGTCGAAGGGGGCACCTATGGCTACACCTTC.

The genes are TRBV6-1 and TRBJ2-3; tentatively, D is TRBD1 (6 bases). Germline V gene data show CDR1 as MNHNS and CDR2 as SASEGT. Trimming took 5 bases from V and 2 from J, leaving 20 bases between them. The CDR3 totals 17 residues. The CDR3 DNA sequence: TGTGCCAGCAGTAAACAGGGTTCATTCGGTACCACAGATACGCAGTATTTT. Residues: CASSKQGSFGTTDTQYF.

This clonotype was seen many times. The chain carries TRBV5-6 and TRBJ2-3; D not certain. Looked up from germline, CDR1 is SGHDT and CDR2 is YYEEEE. Trimming took 2 bases from V and 0 from J, leaving 7 bases between them. The CDR3 loop spans 14 amino acids. The CDR3 is CASSFATSTDTQYF. The CDR3 DNA reads TGTGCCAGCAGCTTTGCCACCAGCACAGATACGCAGTATTTT.

This clonotype appeared many times. This chain uses TRBV29-1 with TRBJ2-3, with 8 bases aligning to TRBD1. Germline V lookup: CDR1 SQVTM, CDR2 ANQGSEA. This CDR3 is built from 13 residues. V was pared by 6 bases and J by 5 bases, with 7 bases of the junction left unmatched. CDR3 region: CSVSDRERDTQYF. The DNA of the CDR3 is TGCAGCGTCTCGGACAGGGAAAGAGATACGCAGTATTTT.

At least ten counts were recorded for this clonotype. The chain links TRBV19 to TRBJ1-1; D not resolved. Trimming stripped 3 bases from V and 2 bases from J, with 10 bases between. CDR1 is LNHDA and CDR2 is SQIVND in the germline V gene (reference sequence). The CDR3 covers 14 residues. As DNA, the CDR3 is TGTGCCAGTAGTATCAAGGGCTTCAACACTGAAGCTTTCTTT. As protein: CASSIKGFNTEAFF.

Notes on this clonotype: A much more abundant neighbour one base away suggests this may be a read error. The chain links TRBV15 to TRBJ1-4, with unresolved D. V dropped 1 base and J dropped 0 bases, with 6 bases sitting between them. There are 15 residues in the CDR3. In germline, CDR1 is LNHNV, CDR2 YYDKDF (reference sequence). The CDR3 protein is CATSRVDTTNEKLFF. CDR3 in DNA: TGTGCCACCAGCAGAGTGGATACAACTAATGAAAAACTGTTTTTT.

At least ten counts were recorded for this clonotype. The chain combines TRBV20-1 with TRBJ2-7; D remains ambiguous. This CDR3 has 13 amino acids. Trimming pared 0 bases from V and 4 bases from J, leaving 10 bases between. CDR1 is DFQATT and CDR2 is SNEGSKA in the germline V gene (reference sequence). CDR3 DNA sequence: TGCAGTGCTAGAGATAACCCTGATTACGAGCAGTACTTC. Its protein is CSARDNPDYEQYF.

This clonotype was counted many times. V gene TRBV7-3 combines with J gene TRBJ2-7; D call uncertain. Per germline, CDR1 SGHTA and CDR2 FQGTGA. The V gene lost 5 bases and the J gene lost 9 bases, with 11 bases spanning the gap. The CDR3 contains 11 residues. In nucleotides, the CDR3 is TGTGCCAGCAGCCTTGTATCGGCGCAGTACTTC. Amino acid sequence: CASSLVSAQYF.